These T cell receptor beta chains were read from a single sample in a study of T-cell reconstitution after alpha-beta-depleted transplantation in children. TCRdb used MiXCR to reprocess the PCR reads, holding one entry per CDR3 protein. Seen here are 200,000 to 250,000 distinct CDR3 sequences, 20% to 30% observed once, and the top ten hold about 4.8%. The material was PBMCs, mostly from graft donor cells, obtained 360 days after TCRalphabeta/CD19-depleted stem cell transplant. The source is a female patient aged 2-9 years who had a stem cell transplant for congenital amegakaryocytic thrombocytopenia, so the T cells may come from the graft donor. Each CDR3 is given without its conserved first and last residue. Fields, in order: D gene, V gene, clone size, CDR3 protein. The D gene is left open where the match is weak. The size field is filled for only some rows; it gives once, few, many or a size class.

d_gene: NA; v_gene: TRBV24-1; abundance: few; CDR3aa: ATSDSDRDHNEQF
d_gene: NA; v_gene: TRBV30; abundance: NA; CDR3aa: AATRGRGRYEQY
d_gene: NA; v_gene: TRBV20-1; abundance: few; CDR3aa: SARDFPNSPLH
d_gene: NA; v_gene: TRBV2; abundance: few; CDR3aa: ASSGEPYYNEQF
d_gene: NA; v_gene: TRBV20-1; abundance: NA; CDR3aa: SASRGLETQY
d_gene: NA; v_gene: TRBV10-3; abundance: many; CDR3aa: AVQEVDTGELF
d_gene: NA; v_gene: TRBV7-6; abundance: NA; CDR3aa: ASRRMGSTNEKLF
d_gene: NA; v_gene: TRBV7-9; abundance: NA; CDR3aa: ASSLVGSSYGYT
d_gene: NA; v_gene: TRBV3-1; abundance: NA; CDR3aa: ATSQHDQPQH
d_gene: NA; v_gene: TRBV27; abundance: NA; CDR3aa: ASSRITIRADINTEAF
d_gene: NA; v_gene: TRBV7-9; abundance: NA; CDR3aa: ASSPRTVQSSYEQY
d_gene: NA; v_gene: TRBV7-2; abundance: few; CDR3aa: ASSLARSNTEAF
d_gene: NA; v_gene: TRBV3-1; abundance: NA; CDR3aa: ASSQSNSYEQY
d_gene: NA; v_gene: TRBV29-1; abundance: NA; CDR3aa: SVEKAVGGLRGYT
d_gene: TRBD2; v_gene: TRBV7-7; abundance: few; CDR3aa: ASSTGTSGQETQY
d_gene: TRBD2; v_gene: TRBV28; abundance: few; CDR3aa: ASSLRQGLAGLLGETQY
d_gene: TRBD1; v_gene: TRBV28; abundance: NA; CDR3aa: ASSRDRSGRNTIY
d_gene: TRBD2; v_gene: TRBV5-1; abundance: few; CDR3aa: ASSSTVTSGRETQY
d_gene: TRBD1; v_gene: TRBV5-1; abundance: NA; CDR3aa: ASSPGQGGNPGEAF
d_gene: TRBD2; v_gene: TRBV20-1; abundance: few; CDR3aa: SARRRVSGALTGELF
d_gene: TRBD1; v_gene: TRBV6-5; abundance: few; CDR3aa: ATGQGYSNQPQH
d_gene: NA; v_gene: TRBV5-1; abundance: few; CDR3aa: ASSLSVAGSTDTQY
d_gene: NA; v_gene: TRBV11-2; abundance: NA; CDR3aa: ASSHGRSSGANVLT
d_gene: NA; v_gene: TRBV20-1; abundance: NA; CDR3aa: SAGTRGGYT
d_gene: TRBD2; v_gene: TRBV2; abundance: NA; CDR3aa: ANQGRVALDEQY
d_gene: NA; v_gene: TRBV11-2; abundance: few; CDR3aa: ASSSLKKAQEQF
d_gene: NA; v_gene: TRBV5-1; abundance: few; CDR3aa: ASSFWIDSYNEQF
d_gene: NA; v_gene: TRBV5-1; abundance: many; CDR3aa: ASSLADFGAQETQY
d_gene: TRBD2; v_gene: TRBV9; abundance: NA; CDR3aa: ASSAGGLAGAHEQY
d_gene: TRBD2; v_gene: TRBV20-1; abundance: NA; CDR3aa: SASLAGGAYEQY
d_gene: NA; v_gene: TRBV12-3/TRBV12-4; abundance: many; CDR3aa: ASKIGPGNTEAF
d_gene: NA; v_gene: TRBV5-5; abundance: NA; CDR3aa: ASSSSSVGEQY
d_gene: NA; v_gene: TRBV11-1; abundance: NA; CDR3aa: ASSHTSGGTDTQY
d_gene: TRBD2; v_gene: TRBV12-3/TRBV12-4; abundance: NA; CDR3aa: ASSTSGGSYEQY
d_gene: NA; v_gene: TRBV18; abundance: many; CDR3aa: ASSPVLGDSTDTQY
d_gene: NA; v_gene: TRBV2; abundance: few; CDR3aa: ASSEGWGGAEAF
d_gene: TRBD1; v_gene: TRBV24-1; abundance: NA; CDR3aa: ATSDYGQGANEQF